These 14 T cell receptor beta chains came from one sample sequenced in a study of CXCR3-negative and CXCR3-positive naive CD8 T cells. It was by 5' RACE with UMI labels that the TRB cDNA libraries were prepared. TCRdb reprocessed the 5' RACE reads and keeps a single row for each CDR3 protein, giving no DNA. The listing contains about 120,000 distinct CDR3 sequences. The sequencing input was naive CXCR3- CD8+ T cells from blood. Subset defined: CD45RO-CCR7+CD27+CD95- naive CD8+ T cells lacking CXCR3 (TNR3-). The receptors were gathered from a human donor in good health. Some clones in this sample may be carry-over from other donors' samples.

The J gene is TRBJ2-3, the V gene TRBV12-3 or TRBV12-4; checking the TCRdb D call of TRBD2 is not possible without DNA. The CDR3 contains 15 residues. The CDR3: CASSLVPPDTDTQYF.

The chain is built from TRBV29-1 and TRBJ1-2. Germline lookup yields CDR1 SQVTM and CDR2 ANQGSEA. The CDR3 is made up of 12 amino acids. This CDR3 reads CSVEDWEGGYTF.

The chain is built from TRBV7-6 and TRBJ2-1; the TCRdb D gene call, TRBD1, has no DNA to confirm it. The CDR3 has 15 residues. The germline V gene has CDR1 SGHVS and CDR2 FNYEAQ. CDR3 sequence reads: CASSQQGDSYNEQFF.

V gene TRBV4-1 combines with J gene TRBJ2-5. The CDR3 is made up of 13 amino acids. Germline CDR1 reads MGHRA; CDR2 reads YSYEKL. The CDR3: CASSLGLTETQYF.

This chain uses TRBV18 with TRBJ2-1; TCRdb selects TRBD2, and the lack of DNA leaves this call unchecked. The CDR3 is made up of 16 amino acids. CDR1 KGHSH and CDR2 LQKENI come from the germline V gene. The CDR3: CASSPPASGGYNEQFF.

The V call is TRBV11-2, the J call TRBJ2-5; TCRdb's D call of TRBD2 is untestable without DNA. The CDR3 is 14 residues long. Germline-derived CDR1 and CDR2 are SGHAT and FQNNGV. Here the CDR3 reads CASRGPGLQETQYF.

The CDR3 here is CASSLQQGGPQHF. The genes are TRBV27 and TRBJ1-5; TCRdb proposes TRBD1, but this gene call is untestable without DNA. The CDR3 runs to 13 residues. Germline lookup yields CDR1 MNHEY and CDR2 SMNVEV (reference sequence).

This sequence joins TRBV7-6 and TRBJ2-1; TCRdb returns TRBD2, unconfirmable since there is no DNA. Germline V lookup: CDR1 SGHVS, CDR2 FNYEAQ. The CDR3 covers 14 residues. The chain's CDR3 is CASSSITSPHEQFF. Combining the CDR3 with reference TRBV7-6 and TRBJ2-1 gives the whole variable domain GAGVSQSPRYKVTKRGQDVALRCDPISGHVSLYWYRQALGQGPEFLTYFNYEAQQDKSGLPNDRFSAERPEGSISTLTIQRTEQRDSAMYRCASSSITSPHEQFFGPGTRLTVL.

This chain connects TRBV7-3 to TRBJ2-1; TCRdb indicates TRBD2, and absent DNA this call remains unverified. Germline V gives CDR1 SGHTA, CDR2 FQGTGA. The CDR3 contains 16 residues. The CDR3 sequence: CASSLLSGSKVDEQFF.

This chain uses TRBV7-9 with TRBJ1-2; without DNA, the TCRdb call of TRBD1 cannot be checked. This CDR3 spans 14 amino acids. CDR1 and CDR2 from the germline V gene are SEHNR and FQNEAQ (reference sequence). The CDR3 is CASSLGDVQGGYTF.

The chain carries TRBV3-1 and TRBJ2-5; the TCRdb call, TRBD2, lacks DNA for checking. CDR1 is LGHDT and CDR2 is YNNKEL in the germline V gene (reference sequence). This CDR3 comprises 18 residues. CDR3 sequence: CASSQDSPGLAGQETQYF.

The V gene is TRBV15, the J gene TRBJ2-2; no DNA is available, so the TRBD2 call from TCRdb remains unchecked. The CDR3 loop spans 15 amino acids. Germline loops: CDR1 LNHNV, CDR2 YYDKDF (reference sequence). CDR3 in amino acids: CATSGPMKNTGELFF.

This chain joins TRBV29-1 and TRBJ1-2; checking the TCRdb D call of TRBD1 is not possible without DNA. The length of the CDR3 is 13 residues. Germline CDR1 and CDR2: SQVTM and ANQGSEA. CDR3 sequence: CSASGQGALGYTF.

The rearrangement uses TRBV21-1 and TRBJ2-1. TRBV21-1 is listed as a pseudogene. CDR3 length: 14 residues. The CDR3 sequence is CATTFFCSYNEQFF.